A selection of T cell receptor beta chains follows, all from one sample in a study of T cell responses to AZD1222 COVID-19 vaccine. Clones were sequenced by immunoSEQ multiplex PCR, and TCRdb holds only the in-frame ones, with some missing. This table has around 80,000 clones, roughly nine tenths appearing once. Sample: peripheral blood, taken 28 days after the second AZD1222 dose. The receptors shown here come from an adult who received the AZD1222 COVID-19 vaccine. Both conserved end residues are part of each CDR3. Fields, in order: D gene, J gene, clone size, V gene, CDR3 protein, CDR3 DNA. A D gene is named only where the DNA matches it firmly. A clone size is listed for some rows: how often the clone was seen (once, few, many), or a class if it is expanded.

TRBD1 TRBJ1-2 NA TRBV27 CASSFPGQGMKF TGTGCCAGCAGTTTTCCGGGACAGGGAATGAAATTC
TRBD2 TRBJ2-4 once TRBV28 CASSSSRGLAGGVNIQYF TGTGCCAGCAGTTCTAGCCGGGGGTTGGCGGGAGGGGTAAACATTCAGTACTTC
NA TRBJ2-2 NA TRBV24-1 CATAEANTGELFF TGTGCCACCGCCGAAGCGAACACCGGGGAGCTGTTTTTT
NA TRBJ2-7 NA TRBV20-1 CSARGAYEQYF TGCAGTGCTAGAGGCGCCTACGAGCAGTACTTC
NA TRBJ1-2 NA TRBV21-1 CASSKDEGGNYGYTF TGTGCCAGCAGCAAAGATGAGGGAGGGAACTATGGCTACACCTTC
TRBD2 TRBJ2-1 once TRBV9 CASSDTLGTTDLPPYNEQFF TGTGCCAGCAGCGATACCCTCGGGACTACCGACCTGCCCCCCTACAATGAGCAGTTCTTC
TRBD1 TRBJ2-1 NA TRBV9 CASKRTGGAEGHEQFF TGTGCCAGCAAGCGGACAGGGGGCGCGGAGGGGCATGAGCAGTTCTTC
NA TRBJ2-2 NA TRBV11-3 CASMETYTTGELFF TGTGCCAGCATGGAGACATATACTACCGGGGAGCTGTTTTTT
TRBD2 TRBJ2-5 NA TRBV7-7 CASSKTSGRAEETQYF TGTGCCAGCAGCAAGACTAGCGGGAGGGCCGAGGAGACCCAGTACTTC
NA TRBJ2-5 NA TRBV5-1 CASSLALDETQYF TGCGCCAGCAGCTTGGCCCTGGACGAGACCCAGTACTTC
NA TRBJ1-2 NA TRBV7-2 CASSLDIFAYGYTF TGTGCCAGCAGCTTAGACATATTTGCCTATGGCTACACCTTC
NA TRBJ1-3 NA TRBV30 CAWGPSGWENTIYF TGTGCCTGGGGCCCTAGTGGCTGGGAGAACACCATATATTTT
TRBD1 TRBJ2-1 once TRBV7-7 CASSKDRGNYNEQFF TGTGCCAGCAGCAAGGACAGGGGGAACTACAATGAGCAGTTCTTC
NA TRBJ1-5 NA TRBV7-9 CASSLGTENQPQHF TGTGCCAGCAGCTTAGGGACAGAAAATCAGCCCCAGCATTTT
NA TRBJ1-2 NA TRBV7-3 CASSLTGDYGYTF TGTGCCAGCAGCTTAACCGGAGACTATGGCTACACCTTC
NA TRBJ2-7 NA TRBV10-3 CAGGSSTYEQYF TGTGCCGGAGGTAGCTCCACCTACGAGCAGTACTTC
NA TRBJ2-1 NA TRBV3-1/TRBV3-2 CASSPGRSSYNEQFF TGTGCCAGCAGCCCAGGACGTAGCTCCTACAATGAGCAGTTCTTC
TRBD2 TRBJ2-7 NA TRBV7-3 CASSVSGSLSYEQYF TGTGCCAGCAGCGTCAGCGGGAGCCTCTCCTACGAGCAGTACTTC
NA TRBJ1-3 NA TRBV5-8 CASNTGLVSGNTIYF TGTGCCAGCAACACGGGACTTGTCTCTGGAAACACCATATATTTT
NA TRBJ1-1 NA TRBV4-3 CASSQDDRTEAFF TGCGCCAGCAGCCAAGATGACAGAACTGAAGCTTTCTTT
NA TRBJ1-1 once TRBV5-4 CASSLTMNTEAFF TGTGCCAGCAGCTTGACCATGAACACTGAAGCTTTCTTT
NA TRBJ1-5 NA TRBV19 CASSPQGNQPQHF TGTGCCAGTAGTCCTCAGGGCAATCAGCCCCAGCATTTT
NA TRBJ1-2 NA TRBV18 CASSPQLQSLANYGYTF TGTGCCAGCTCACCACAACTACAATCACTAGCTAACTATGGCTACACCTTC
NA TRBJ2-1 NA TRBV5-1 CASSPYPTGTLYNEQFF TGCGCCAGCAGCCCCTACCCCACCGGGACACTATACAATGAGCAGTTCTTC
TRBD1 TRBJ1-2 NA TRBV15 CATRMGQGIYGYTF TGTGCCACCCGGATGGGACAGGGGATCTATGGCTACACCTTC